These T cell receptor beta chains were read from a single sample in a study of CDR3 diversity in severe acne. One entry per CDR3 protein results from TCRdb running MiXCR on the PCR reads. The repertoire includes about 86,000 distinct CDR3 sequences, under 65% of them detected once, and roughly an eighth sits in the top ten. The sample comprised blood. The receptors were gathered from a male donor in good health, without acne. Each CDR3 is given with its conserved first and last residue. The D gene is left open where the match is weak. Expanded clones are given a class, and other clones once, few, many or no size at all.

V gene: TRBV6-5
clone size: many
D gene: NA
J gene: TRBJ2-1
CDR3 DNA: TGTGCCAGCAGTTACCGGGTGACGGGGGTCAATGAGCAGTTCTTC
CDR3 protein: CASSYRVTGVNEQFF

V gene: TRBV28
clone size: NA
D gene: NA
J gene: TRBJ1-5
CDR3 DNA: TGTGCCAGCAGTTCGCCCGGAGGGGGCAATCAGCCCCAGCATTTT
CDR3 protein: CASSSPGGGNQPQHF

V gene: TRBV7-2
clone size: once
D gene: NA
J gene: TRBJ2-7
CDR3 DNA: TGTGCCAGCAGAGGGGCGAGCTCCTACGAGCAGTACTTC
CDR3 protein: CASRGASSYEQYF

V gene: TRBV19
clone size: many
D gene: NA
J gene: TRBJ1-2
CDR3 DNA: TGTGCCACAACAGGGATGGATAGCTACACCTTC
CDR3 protein: CATTGMDSYTF

V gene: TRBV6-6
clone size: medium-sized
D gene: NA
J gene: TRBJ2-5
CDR3 DNA: TGTGCCAGCAGTTACGGCCAAGAGACCCAGTACTTC
CDR3 protein: CASSYGQETQYF

V gene: TRBV19
clone size: many
D gene: NA
J gene: TRBJ1-3
CDR3 DNA: TGTGCCAGTAGTATAAGGGGAGCCGGAAACACCATATATTTT
CDR3 protein: CASSIRGAGNTIYF

V gene: TRBV5-6
clone size: NA
D gene: NA
J gene: TRBJ2-7
CDR3 DNA: TGTGCCAGCAGCAGGTGGGGACCGACCTACGAGCAGTACTTC
CDR3 protein: CASSRWGPTYEQYF

V gene: TRBV5-1
clone size: many
D gene: NA
J gene: TRBJ1-1
CDR3 DNA: TGCGCCAGCAGCTTGGACACCCTGAACACTGAAGCTTTCTTT
CDR3 protein: CASSLDTLNTEAFF

V gene: TRBV7-9
clone size: NA
D gene: NA
J gene: TRBJ1-2
CDR3 DNA: TGTGCCAGCAGCTTATCGGGGCTCACGGTCGGCTACACCTTC
CDR3 protein: CASSLSGLTVGYTF

V gene: TRBV24-1
clone size: NA
D gene: TRBD2
J gene: TRBJ2-7
CDR3 DNA: TGTGCCACCAGTGCCGGGACTAGCGAGTACGAGCAGTACTTC
CDR3 protein: CATSAGTSEYEQYF

V gene: TRBV12-3/TRBV12-4
clone size: many
D gene: TRBD1
J gene: TRBJ1-1
CDR3 DNA: TGTGCCAGCAGTTTAGAGGGGGCGGGAGATACTGAAGCTTTCTTT
CDR3 protein: CASSLEGAGDTEAFF

V gene: TRBV7-9
clone size: NA
D gene: NA
J gene: TRBJ1-5
CDR3 DNA: TGTGCCAGCAGCCAGCTATATGGGGGTGATCAGCCCCAGCATTTT
CDR3 protein: CASSQLYGGDQPQHF

V gene: TRBV6-5
clone size: NA
D gene: NA
J gene: TRBJ2-7
CDR3 DNA: TGTGCCAGCAGCCACCGGGACTCGGGCTACGAGCAGTACTTC
CDR3 protein: CASSHRDSGYEQYF

V gene: TRBV29-1
clone size: NA
D gene: NA
J gene: TRBJ1-1
CDR3 DNA: TGCAGCGTGTGTCAGCCTCCCATGAACACTGAAGCTTTCTTT
CDR3 protein: CSVCQPPMNTEAFF

V gene: TRBV20-1
clone size: NA
D gene: NA
J gene: TRBJ2-7
CDR3 DNA: TGCAGTGCTATTGCCAACTACGAGCAGTACTTC
CDR3 protein: CSAIANYEQYF

V gene: TRBV20-1
clone size: NA
D gene: TRBD1
J gene: TRBJ1-6
CDR3 DNA: TGCAGTGCTAGATGGGGAGGGGGCGATTCACCCCTCCACTTT
CDR3 protein: CSARWGGGDSPLHF

V gene: TRBV7-2
clone size: NA
D gene: TRBD2
J gene: TRBJ2-7
CDR3 DNA: TGTGCCAGCAGCTCCCGGACCTTAGCGGGGGCGGAGAACTACGAGCAGTACTTC
CDR3 protein: CASSSRTLAGAENYEQYF

V gene: TRBV9
clone size: many
D gene: NA
J gene: TRBJ2-7
CDR3 DNA: TGTGCCAGCAGCGGTGGTACTAGGGATGGATACGAGCAGTACTTC
CDR3 protein: CASSGGTRDGYEQYF

V gene: TRBV10-2
clone size: NA
D gene: NA
J gene: TRBJ1-2
CDR3 DNA: TGCGCCAGCAGTGAGGGGGAACAGGCCATTAACTATGGCTACACCTTC
CDR3 protein: CASSEGEQAINYGYTF

V gene: TRBV24-1
clone size: NA
D gene: NA
J gene: TRBJ1-1
CDR3 DNA: TGTGCCACCAGTGACCCAGGGTGGACTGAAGCTTTCTTT
CDR3 protein: CATSDPGWTEAFF

V gene: TRBV7-6
clone size: NA
D gene: NA
J gene: TRBJ1-3
CDR3 DNA: TGTGCCAGCCAGGGAAACGAAAACACCATATATTTT
CDR3 protein: CASQGNENTIYF

V gene: TRBV5-4
clone size: NA
D gene: NA
J gene: TRBJ2-7
CDR3 DNA: TGTGCCAGGGGGCCGGGGGAGCAGTACTTC
CDR3 protein: CARGPGEQYF

V gene: TRBV7-9
clone size: NA
D gene: NA
J gene: TRBJ1-1
CDR3 DNA: TGTGCCAGCAGCTTAGGGCCCGAGACTGAAGCTTTCTTT
CDR3 protein: CASSLGPETEAFF

V gene: TRBV5-1
clone size: many
D gene: NA
J gene: TRBJ2-1
CDR3 DNA: TGCGCCAGCAGCTTAGTTCTCGGCTACAATGAGCAGTTCTTC
CDR3 protein: CASSLVLGYNEQFF

V gene: TRBV7-3
clone size: NA
D gene: TRBD2
J gene: TRBJ2-3
CDR3 DNA: TGTGCCAGCAGCTCCCTAGCGGGAGAGGTAGATACGCAGTATTTT
CDR3 protein: CASSSLAGEVDTQYF

V gene: TRBV29-1
clone size: few
D gene: TRBD1
J gene: TRBJ1-2
CDR3 DNA: TGCAGCGTTGAAGATGTTCGACAGGGAGGTGGCTACACCTTC
CDR3 protein: CSVEDVRQGGGYTF

V gene: TRBV12-3/TRBV12-4
clone size: few
D gene: TRBD1
J gene: TRBJ2-2
CDR3 DNA: TGTGCCAGCAGGTGGACAGGGGGCCGTGGGGAGCTGTCTTTT
CDR3 protein: CASRWTGGRGELSF

V gene: TRBV7-9
clone size: NA
D gene: NA
J gene: TRBJ2-5
CDR3 DNA: TGTGCCAGCAGTGTACTAAGAGTCCAAGAGACCCAGTACTTC
CDR3 protein: CASSVLRVQETQYF

V gene: TRBV7-9
clone size: NA
D gene: TRBD1
J gene: TRBJ1-2
CDR3 DNA: TGTGCCAGCAGCGTTTCGGGGACAGGGGGCTATTTTTATGGCTACACCTTC
CDR3 protein: CASSVSGTGGYFYGYTF

V gene: TRBV10-3
clone size: NA
D gene: TRBD2
J gene: TRBJ2-7
CDR3 DNA: TGTGCCATCAGTGAATCCCGGACTAGCGGGGGGGCTTACGAGCAGTACTTC
CDR3 protein: CAISESRTSGGAYEQYF

V gene: TRBV9
clone size: few
D gene: NA
J gene: TRBJ1-2
CDR3 DNA: TGTGCCAGCAGCGGTTTCGGCTACACCTTC
CDR3 protein: CASSGFGYTF

V gene: TRBV15
clone size: NA
D gene: NA
J gene: TRBJ2-1
CDR3 DNA: TGTGCCACCAGCAGAGACCCAGGGGGGAGTGGCAATGAGCAGTTCTTC
CDR3 protein: CATSRDPGGSGNEQFF

V gene: TRBV19
clone size: many
D gene: NA
J gene: TRBJ1-6
CDR3 DNA: TGTGCCAGTAGTATAGTCCCCGGTCGACGGATGGGTTATAATTCACCCCTCCACTTT
CDR3 protein: CASSIVPGRRMGYNSPLHF

V gene: TRBV10-3
clone size: few
D gene: NA
J gene: TRBJ1-2
CDR3 DNA: TGTGCCAGCAGTTCCTCAGGGGCGGTTGGCTACACCTTC
CDR3 protein: CASSSSGAVGYTF

V gene: TRBV12-3/TRBV12-4
clone size: medium-sized
D gene: TRBD1
J gene: TRBJ2-7
CDR3 DNA: TGTGCCAGCAGGTTACAGGGGCTCGAGCAGTACTTC
CDR3 protein: CASRLQGLEQYF